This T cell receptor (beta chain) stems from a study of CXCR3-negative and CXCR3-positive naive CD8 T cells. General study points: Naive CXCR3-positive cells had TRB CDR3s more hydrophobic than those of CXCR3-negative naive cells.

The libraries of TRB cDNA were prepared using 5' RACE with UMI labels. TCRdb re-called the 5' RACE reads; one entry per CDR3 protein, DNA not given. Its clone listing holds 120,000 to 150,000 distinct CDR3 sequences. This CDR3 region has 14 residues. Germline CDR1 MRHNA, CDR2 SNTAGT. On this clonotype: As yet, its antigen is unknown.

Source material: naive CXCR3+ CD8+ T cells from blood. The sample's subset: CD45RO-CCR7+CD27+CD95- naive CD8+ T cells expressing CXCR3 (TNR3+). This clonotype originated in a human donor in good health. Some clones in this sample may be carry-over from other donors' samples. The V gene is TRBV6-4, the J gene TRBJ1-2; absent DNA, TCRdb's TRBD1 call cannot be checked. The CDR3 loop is CASRVYRRGDGYTF.